The sequence of this T cell receptor beta chain was determined in a study of shared clonotypes between healthy human individuals. For the study at large: The plates for each donor numbered three CD4 naive, three CD4 memory, two CD8 naive and one CD8 memory. Study-level findings and limits: Clonotypes which were not shared had lower generation probabilities than clonotypes that all four donors shared.

Selected positively for CCR7 and CD45RO-negative, naive CD8 cells excluded terminally differentiated effector memory CD45RA+ cells. The CDR3 has 14 residues. V shed 7 bases and J 5 bases; nucleotides not matched to a gene: 10. CDR1 is SNHLY and CDR2 is FYNNEI in the germline V gene. This table comes from immunoSEQ multiplex PCR, and its TCRdb copy is limited to in-frame clones, with some not included. The sample shows fewer than 800,000 clones, approximately 90% of them seen only once. Note on this clone: The antigen is unknown.

Material for sequencing was naive CD8+ T cells sorted from blood. This sequence originates from a man younger than 40 in good health. V is TRBV2 and J is TRBJ1-2, with 7 nucleotides matching TRBD1. CDR3 sequence reads: CASTDRVTPYGYTF. In DNA form, the CDR3 reads TGTGCCAGCACCGACAGGGTTACCCCTTATGGCTACACCTTC.